This TCR beta chain was sequenced during a study of blood T cell repertoires in COVID-19. The repertoire was sequenced with immunoSEQ multiplex PCR; TCRdb's copy has only in-frame clones and lacks some. The sample lists 250,000 to 400,000 clones, under 90% occurring once. The CDR3 consists of 19 residues. V lost 3 bases and J lost 7, with 31 bases in between. Per the germline V gene, CDR1 is SGHVS and CDR2 is FNYEAQ. This sequence joins TRBV7-6 and TRBJ2-7; tentative D call: TRBD2 (7 bases). Sequences were obtained from peripheral blood. This receptor was identified in a woman in her twenties or thirties with COVID-19, enrolled during active disease. CDR3 nucleotides: TGTGCCAGCAGCTTTCTTCTTTCATCTAGCGGAGGGCCCAGGGGAGAGCAGTACTTC. Protein product: CASSFLLSSSGGPRGEQYF.